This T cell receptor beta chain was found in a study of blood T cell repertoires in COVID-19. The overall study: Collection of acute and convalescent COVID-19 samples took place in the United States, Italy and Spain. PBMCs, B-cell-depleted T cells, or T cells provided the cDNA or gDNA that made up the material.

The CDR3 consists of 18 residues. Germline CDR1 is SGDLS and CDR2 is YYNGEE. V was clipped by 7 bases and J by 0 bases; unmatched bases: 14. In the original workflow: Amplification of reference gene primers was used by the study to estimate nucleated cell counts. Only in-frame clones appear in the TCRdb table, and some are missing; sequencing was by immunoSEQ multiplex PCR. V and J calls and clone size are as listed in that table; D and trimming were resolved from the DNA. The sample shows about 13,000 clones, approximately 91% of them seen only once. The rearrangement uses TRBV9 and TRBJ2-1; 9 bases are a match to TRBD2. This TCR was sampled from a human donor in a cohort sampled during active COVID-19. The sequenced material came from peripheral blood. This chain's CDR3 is CASETGLATISSYNEQFF. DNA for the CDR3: TGTGCCAGCGAGACGGGACTAGCTACCATCAGCTCCTACAATGAGCAGTTCTTC. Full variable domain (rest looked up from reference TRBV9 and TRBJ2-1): DSGVTQTPKHLITATGQRVTLRCSPRSGDLSVYWYQQSLDQGLQFLIQYYNGEERAKGNILERFSAQQFPDLHSELNLSSLELGDSALYFCASETGLATISSYNEQFFGPGTRLTVL.